This record concerns one T cell receptor (beta chain) sequence. Running of the assay took place at deep level. The assay was immunoSEQ multiplex PCR, and TCRdb's table has in-frame clones only and misses some. The sample has a few million clones, about 94% seen once; the top ten hold more than 1.5%. Per germline, CDR1 MDHEN and CDR2 SYDVKM. The J segment lost 3 bases and the V segment lost 5 bases, leaving 8 bases of the junction unmatched. CDR3 size: 16 residues. The data originate from a study of shared clonotypes between healthy human individuals. Positive CCR7 selection of CD45RO-negative cells yielded the naive CD8 cells, and terminally differentiated effector memory CD45RA+ cells were excluded.

This sequence joins TRBV28 and TRBJ2-1; 9 positions agree with TRBD1. Sequencing used naive CD8+ T cells from PBMCs. The clonotype comes from a young man in good health. Some clones in this sample may be carry-over from other donors' samples. CDR3 sequence reads: CASSAPGQGYYNEQFF. CDR3 in DNA: TGTGCCAGCAGTGCGCCAGGACAGGGGTACTACAATGAGCAGTTCTTC.